The 6 T cell receptor beta chains given below trace back to one sample, sequenced in a study of shared T cell receptors in the human thymus. Repertoires were generated with immunoSEQ multiplex PCR, while TCRdb's copy carries only in-frame clones and drops some. The repertoire holds hundreds of thousands of clones, with more than 85% as singletons. The sequenced sample consisted of thymocytes. These TCRs come from a human donor.

The rearrangement uses TRBV18 and TRBJ2-1, with D unclear. CDR3 length: 15 residues. Per germline, CDR1 KGHSH and CDR2 LQKENI. V lost 6 bases, J lost 6 bases, and 18 bases lay in between. CDR3 nucleotides: TGTGCCAGCTCCCACGCATTAACATTGGCCAATGAGCAGTTCTTC. Translated: CASSHALTLANEQFF.

This chain connects TRBV5-1 to TRBJ2-1; TRBD1 matches 8 bases. The CDR3 runs 16 residues. The ends lost 0 bases at V and 10 bases at J; junction bases unmatched: 12. Germline lookup yields CDR1 SGHRS and CDR2 YFSETQ. CDR3 loop: CASSLDPGQVGPEQFF. As DNA, the CDR3 is TGCGCCAGCAGCTTGGATCCGGGACAGGTAGGGCCCGAGCAGTTCTTC.

The chain carries TRBV5-4 and TRBJ1-2, with D tentatively TRBD1 (5 bases). V was clipped by 2 bases and J by 5 bases, with 13 bases between them. The germline V gene encodes CDR1 SGHNT and CDR2 YYREEE (reference sequence). This CDR3 spans 14 amino acids. CDR3 bases: TGTGCCAGCAGCTTCCAGGGAGTAGGGTATGGCTACACCTTC. Protein: CASSFQGVGYGYTF.

The chain has TRBV27 and TRBJ2-3, with TRBD1 matching over 12 bases. The CDR3 runs to 16 residues. Germline assignment: CDR1 MNHEY and CDR2 SMNVEV (reference sequence). Trimming at V came to 4 bases and at J to 4 bases, leaving 6 bases not matched to a gene. The CDR3 sequence: CASSSTGQGAADTQYF. The CDR3 region has the DNA TGTGCCAGCAGTTCCACGGGACAGGGGGCCGCAGATACGCAGTATTTT.

The chain combines TRBV11-2 with TRBJ2-1; TRBD2 might be the D (6 bases). Trimming stripped 4 bases from V and 1 base from J, with 17 bases between. The germline gives CDR1 SGHAT, CDR2 FQNNGV. The CDR3 covers 17 residues. The CDR3 here is CASSSPGLDSSYNEQFF. In DNA, the CDR3 is TGTGCCAGCAGCTCCCCGGGACTGGATTCTTCCTACAATGAGCAGTTCTTC.

J is TRBJ2-2 and V is TRBV27; 14 bases line up with TRBD2. Germline V gene lookup returns CDR1 MNHEY and CDR2 SMNVEV (reference sequence). V lost 6 bases to trimming and J lost 1 base; unmatched junction nucleotides: 19. CDR3 length: 22 residues. The CDR3 DNA follows: TGTGCCAGCAGCCTCGCTATCCATCCGGGACTAGCGGGAGTTCTGAACACCGGGGAGCTGTTTTTT. It translates to CASSLAIHPGLAGVLNTGELFF.